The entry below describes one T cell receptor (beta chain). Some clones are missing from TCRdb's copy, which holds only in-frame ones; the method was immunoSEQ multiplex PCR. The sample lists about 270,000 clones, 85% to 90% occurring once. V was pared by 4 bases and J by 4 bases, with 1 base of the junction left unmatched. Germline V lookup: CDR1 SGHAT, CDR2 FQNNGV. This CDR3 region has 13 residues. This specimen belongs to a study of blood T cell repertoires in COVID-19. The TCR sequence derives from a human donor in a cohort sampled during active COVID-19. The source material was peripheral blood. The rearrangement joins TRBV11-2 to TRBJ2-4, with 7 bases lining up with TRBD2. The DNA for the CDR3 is TGTGCCAGCAGCTCGGGACTAAAAAACATTCAGTACTTC. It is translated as CASSSGLKNIQYF.